The 25 T cell receptor beta chains presented below share a single source sample, sequenced in a study of T cells after yellow fever vaccination. TCRdb reprocessed the 5' RACE reads with MiXCR, giving one entry per CDR3 protein. The data show 200,000 to 250,000 distinct CDR3 sequences, 6.9% seen once. Source: CD4+ T cells sorted from PBMCs, taken 15 days after the yellow fever booster vaccination. The origin of the receptors is a man aged 25 to 40 who received the YFV17D yellow fever vaccine.

There are many counts of this clonotype. The chain uses TRBV12-3 or TRBV12-4 and TRBJ2-2, with 12 bases that match TRBD2. The CDR3 contains 18 residues. V gave up 6 bases and J gave up 3 bases; unmatched junction bases: 11. The chain's CDR3 is CASRELAGGRAHTGELFF. CDR3 nucleotide sequence: TGTGCCAGCAGGGAACTAGCGGGAGGCCGAGCCCACACCGGGGAGCTGTTTTTT.

This clonotype was recorded once. Since no conserved phenylalanine or tryptophan closes the CDR3, a read error is the likely cause. This chain connects TRBV7-2 to TRBJ2-7; 11 bases line up with TRBD2. CDR3 length: 14 amino acids. Germline CDR1 is SGHTA and CDR2 is FQGNSA. The J segment lost 2 bases and the V segment lost 6 bases, leaving 3 bases of the junction unmatched. The CDR3 protein is CASSQGLAAYEQYL. For the CDR3, the DNA is TGTGCCAGCAGTCAGGGACTAGCGGCCTACGAGCAGTACTTG.

This clonotype occurred a few times. This chain uses TRBV7-2 with TRBJ2-2; D is possibly TRBD2 (5 bases). This CDR3 is built from 15 residues. The ends were cut back, 4 bases at V and 2 bases at J, with 11 bases in the middle. Germline assignment: CDR1 SGHTA and CDR2 FQGNSA. CDR3 protein: CASSSPTRNTGELFF. The CDR3, as DNA: TGTGCCAGCAGCTCGCCAACTAGAAACACCGGGGAGCTGTTTTTT. Combining the CDR3 with reference TRBV7-2 and TRBJ2-2 gives the whole variable domain GAGVSQSPSNKVTEKGKDVELRCDPISGHTALYWYRQSLGQGLEFLIYFQGNSAPDKSGLPSDRFSAERTGGSVSTLTIQRTQQEDSAVYLCASSSPTRNTGELFFGEGSRLTVL.

This chain uses TRBV19 with TRBJ2-1; 10 bases agree with TRBD2. J lost 6 bases, V lost 2 bases, and 10 bases had no gene match. The CDR3 extends over 17 amino acids. CDR1 LNHDA and CDR2 SQIVND come from the germline V gene (reference sequence). CDR3: CASSIRPGLAAPNEQFF. The CDR3 region has the DNA TGTGCCAGTAGTATACGGCCTGGACTAGCGGCCCCCAATGAGCAGTTCTTC.

V is TRBV20-1 and J is TRBJ1-1; TRBD1 matches 8 bases. Germline V lookup: CDR1 DFQATT, CDR2 SNEGSKA (reference sequence). The V and J ends lost 5 bases and 5 bases, in that order; junction bases with no gene match: 7. There are 13 residues in the CDR3. The CDR3 DNA is TGCAGTGCTGGCAGGACAGGGTTGACTGAAGCTTTCTTT. Encoded protein: CSAGRTGLTEAFF.

This clonotype was detected ten times or more. J is TRBJ2-1 and V is TRBV5-1; D not resolved. Germline V gene data show CDR1 as SGHRS and CDR2 as YFSETQ. CDR3 length: 15 amino acids. V shed 5 bases and J shed 3 bases, with 15 bases lying between them. CDR3 DNA: TGCGCCAGCAGGTCTTTTCAGAACCTCTACAATGAGCAGTTCTTC. Its protein product is CASRSFQNLYNEQFF.

V and J are TRBV27 and TRBJ2-7; D is unclear. Trimming took 3 bases from V and 2 from J, leaving 8 bases between them. CDR3 length: 13 amino acids. The germline V gene encodes CDR1 MNHEY and CDR2 SMNVEV (reference sequence). The CDR3 region is CASSFSRAYEQYF. CDR3 nucleotides: TGTGCCAGCAGTTTCTCTCGAGCCTACGAGCAGTACTTC.

At least ten counts were recorded for this clonotype. This sequence joins TRBV24-1 and TRBJ2-1; TRBD2 matches at 8 bases. The CDR3 is 15 amino acids. The V segment lost 4 bases and the J segment 6 bases; nucleotides outside the gene matches: 7. Per germline, CDR1 KGHDR and CDR2 SFDVKD. Here the CDR3 DNA reads TGTGCCACCAGTGACCCAACTAGCGGAGGCAATGAGCAGTTCTTC. Its protein is CATSDPTSGGNEQFF.

A few counts support this clonotype. V and J are TRBV19 and TRBJ2-1; the D call may be TRBD1 or TRBD2 (6 bases each). CDR1 and CDR2 (germline): LNHDA, SQIVND (reference sequence). V lost 7 bases to trimming and J lost 3 bases, with 16 bases between them. The CDR3 length is 15 residues. The CDR3, as DNA: TGTGCCAGTATGGAGCGGAGGGGGGTCTACAATGAGCAGTTCTTC. This sequence encodes CASMERRGVYNEQFF.

In its sample, this clonotype was seen a few times. V is TRBV6-5 and J is TRBJ2-5; 9 positions match TRBD1. In germline, CDR1 is MNHEY, CDR2 SVGAGI. The J segment lost 7 bases and the V segment lost 4 bases, leaving 7 bases of the junction unmatched. The CDR3 runs 14 residues. The CDR3 reads CASSSPQGAGTQYF. CDR3 DNA sequence: TGTGCCAGCAGTTCCCCACAGGGGGCGGGGACCCAGTACTTC.

CDR3 coding DNA: TGTGCCAGCAGTTCGGAACTAGCGGGAGGAAAGTTCTTC. Protein product: CASSSELAGGKFF. V is TRBV6-2 or TRBV6-3 and J is TRBJ2-1; 12 bases match TRBD2. The length of the CDR3 is 13 residues. From germline, CDR1 is MNHEY and CDR2 SVGEGT. Germline trimming cut 4 bases from V and 14 bases from J; bases unmatched to any gene: 6.

The rearrangement uses TRBV24-1 and TRBJ2-1, with 9 bases lining up with TRBD1. Germline V CDR1 and CDR2: KGHDR, SFDVKD. The CDR3 has 16 amino acids. J lost 3 bases, V lost 1 base, and 3 bases had no gene match. CDR3 nucleotides: TGTGCCACCAGTGATTTAGGGACAGGGTACTACAATGAGCAGTTCTTC. Translation: CATSDLGTGYYNEQFF.

This clonotype was recorded at least ten times. The chain has TRBV20-1 and TRBJ2-1, with TRBD2 matching 9 bases. The length of the CDR3 is 14 residues. Losses at the gene ends were 5 bases for V and 7 bases for J; bases not matched to a gene: 9. The germline gives CDR1 DFQATT, CDR2 SNEGSKA (reference sequence). Here the CDR3 DNA reads TGCAGTGCTCCTATGCGGGAGGGCCTAAATGAGCAGTTCTTC. It encodes CSAPMREGLNEQFF.

This clonotype was detected ten times or more. The chain employs TRBV6-2 or TRBV6-3 and TRBJ2-4; D is unresolved. V was trimmed by 6 bases and J by 0 bases, leaving 9 bases between them. From germline, CDR1 is MNHEY and CDR2 SVGEGT. CDR3 length: 14 amino acids. In DNA, the CDR3 is TGTGCCAGCAGCAAGGATATAGCCAAAAACATTCAGTACTTC. It encodes CASSKDIAKNIQYF.

The V call is TRBV10-3, the J call TRBJ1-1, with 8 bases aligning to TRBD1. This CDR3 region has 14 residues. In germline, CDR1 is ENHRY, CDR2 SYGVKD. V lost 7 bases, J lost 5 bases, and 9 bases stayed unmatched. The CDR3 coding sequence is TGTGCCATCACCGAGGACAGGGAAAGTACTGAAGCTTTCTTT. Translated: CAITEDRESTEAFF.

This clonotype appeared many times. The V call is TRBV10-3, the J call TRBJ2-1; the match to TRBD2 covers 10 bases. This CDR3 region has 13 residues. V gave up 6 bases and J gave up 9 bases; unmatched junction bases: 5. CDR1 ENHRY and CDR2 SYGVKD come from the germline V gene. CDR3 amino acids: CAISGLAVGEQFF. The CDR3 DNA follows: TGTGCCATCAGCGGACTAGCGGTGGGTGAGCAGTTCTTC.

The chain couples TRBV20-1 to TRBJ2-3, with D unclear. Germline V gene lookup returns CDR1 DFQATT and CDR2 SNEGSKA (reference sequence). The CDR3 runs 11 residues. As DNA, the CDR3 is TGCACCGTGCGGCGCACAGATACGCAGTATTTT. Translated, it gives CTVRRTDTQYF.

The rearrangement links TRBV12-3 or TRBV12-4 to TRBJ1-1, with 9 bases fitting TRBD1. The CDR3 is made up of 13 amino acids. V dropped 9 bases and J dropped 5; count of bases not matched to a gene: 7. DNA of the CDR3: TGTGCCAGTGGGCGACAGGGGGGGACTGAAGCTTTCTTT. Encoded protein: CASGRQGGTEAFF.

The chain employs TRBV5-4 and TRBJ2-3; no firm D call. This CDR3 region has 12 residues. Germline assignment: CDR1 SGHNT and CDR2 YYREEE (reference sequence). V lost 4 bases, J lost 6 bases, and 9 bases lay in between. The CDR3 DNA reads TGTGCCAGCAGCCGGACCTATGATACGCAGTATTTT. Amino acids: CASSRTYDTQYF.

This clonotype came up many times. This sequence joins TRBV7-2 and TRBJ2-7; 12 nucleotides agree with TRBD2. The CDR3 consists of 16 residues. In germline, CDR1 is SGHTA, CDR2 FQGNSA. Trimming took 5 bases from V and 3 from J; bases not matched to a gene: 8. The DNA of the CDR3 is TGTGCCAGCAGCCGGGGACTAGCGGGTGGAAGCTACGAGCAGTACTTC. It codes for CASSRGLAGGSYEQYF.

This clonotype has at least ten counts. The rearrangement joins TRBV12-3 or TRBV12-4 to TRBJ1-5, with D maybe TRBD1 (5 bases). The CDR3 totals 14 residues. Trimming took 7 bases from V and 4 from J, leaving 14 bases between them. As DNA, the CDR3 is TGTGCCAGCACCCAGGGACGGTTAAATCAGCCCCAGCATTTT. It codes for CASTQGRLNQPQHF.

Of note for this clonotype: Sequence at one end of the junction differs from germline and may be a read error. The J gene is TRBJ2-3, the V gene TRBV20-1, with TRBD2 matching over 10 bases. Germline values: CDR1 DFQATT, CDR2 SNEGSKA (reference sequence). The CDR3 totals 17 residues. The CDR3 DNA sequence: TGCTGTGCTAGAGATCGGGGGCTAGCGGGAGTCACAGATACGCAGTATTTT. It is translated as CCARDRGLAGVTDTQYF.

In its sample, this clonotype was seen a few times. The V gene is TRBV5-1, the J gene TRBJ2-1; 7 nucleotides agree with TRBD2. V trimming: 5 bases; J trimming: 3 bases; junction bases outside the gene matches: 5. CDR1 is SGHRS, CDR2 YFSETQ, per germline. The CDR3 sequence is 14 residues long. The CDR3 region is CASSDRTSYNEQFF. Written as DNA, the CDR3 is TGCGCCAGCAGTGATAGGACTAGCTACAATGAGCAGTTCTTC.

This clonotype was seen more than once but under ten times. This chain uses TRBV5-1 with TRBJ1-1, with a tentative D call TRBD1 (5 bases). CDR1 and CDR2 from the germline V gene are SGHRS and YFSETQ. Between the trimmed V and J ends, which lost 2 bases and 1 base, there was a span of 12 bases. This CDR3 comprises 15 residues. The CDR3 nucleotides are TGCGCCAGCAGCTTTTCGGCAGGGCCGAACACTGAAGCTTTCTTT. It translates to CASSFSAGPNTEAFF.

This clonotype was observed many times. The chain recombines TRBV29-1 with TRBJ2-3, with D possibly matching TRBD2 (7 bases). The CDR3 runs to 12 residues. Germline loops: CDR1 SQVTM, CDR2 ANQGSEA. Trimming left V 7 bases short and J 9 bases short, with 17 bases between. The CDR3 here is CSAVGLGGTQYF. In DNA, the CDR3 is TGCAGCGCCGTAGGACTAGGGGGGACGCAGTATTTT.